The 8 T cell receptor beta chains reported below all come from one sample, sequenced in a study of T cell clones after liver transplantation. The protocol was immunoSEQ multiplex PCR, while the TCRdb copy is restricted to in-frame clones and leaves out a portion. Of tens of thousands of clones listed, about nine tenths are singletons. Sequences were derived from CD4+ T cells from blood, sampled before liver transplant. The receptors originated from a human donor who received a liver transplant.

The chain couples TRBV15 to TRBJ2-2, with unresolved D. The CDR3 length is 14 residues. V was shortened by 3 bases and J by 4 bases, with 9 bases between the two germline ends. CDR1 is LNHNV and CDR2 is YYDKDF in the germline V gene (reference sequence). The CDR3 loop reads CATSRKDLTGELFF. For the CDR3, the DNA is TGTGCCACCAGCAGGAAGGACCTCACCGGGGAGCTGTTTTTT.

V gene TRBV2 combines with J gene TRBJ1-2; D is uncertain. Trimming removed 1 base at V and 3 bases at J, with 12 bases between. The CDR3 runs 15 residues. Germline V CDR1 and CDR2: SNHLY, FYNNEI. CDR3 coding DNA: TGTGCCAGCAGTGAAGGAGCAGGCTCGTACTATGGCTACACCTTC. It is translated as CASSEGAGSYYGYTF.

The chain links TRBV27 to TRBJ1-1; the match to TRBD1 covers 7 bases. CDR1 and CDR2 (germline): MNHEY, SMNVEV (reference sequence). V shed 4 bases and J 1 base; nucleotides not matched to a gene: 6. The CDR3 extends over 15 amino acids. CDR3 nucleotide sequence: TGTGCCAGCAGTTCCGAGGGGGCGGAGAACACTGAAGCTTTCTTT. Residues: CASSSEGAENTEAFF.

This chain connects TRBV7-3 to TRBJ2-5, with a tentative D call TRBD2 (6 bases). Trimming stripped 1 base from V and 1 base from J, with 10 bases between. Germline values: CDR1 SGHTA, CDR2 FQGTGA. This CDR3 spans 15 amino acids. CDR3: CASSLNGGSQETQYF. The CDR3 DNA reads as TGTGCCAGCAGCTTAAATGGGGGGAGCCAAGAGACCCAGTACTTC.

The chain uses TRBV6-1 and TRBJ1-5, with a tentative D call TRBD1 (6 bases). This CDR3 region has 15 residues. The germline gives CDR1 MNHNS, CDR2 SASEGT. Deletions cut 4 bases from V and 3 bases from J, with 13 bases between. The CDR3 loop is CASSANRATNQPQHF. CDR3 in DNA: TGTGCCAGCAGTGCGAACAGGGCAACCAATCAGCCCCAGCATTTT.

The genes are TRBV6-4 and TRBJ2-5; D uncertain. Trimming left V 7 bases short and J 1 base short, with 19 bases between. This CDR3 region has 16 residues. CDR1 and CDR2 from the germline V gene are MRHNA and SNTAGT. Here the CDR3 reads CASIGRPESRQETQYF. The CDR3 DNA follows: TGTGCCAGCATAGGACGGCCGGAATCTCGCCAAGAGACCCAGTACTTC.

This chain joins TRBV27 and TRBJ1-1; D perhaps matches TRBD1 (6 bases). The V gene's germline CDR1 is MNHEY and CDR2 SMNVEV (reference sequence). This CDR3 region has 15 residues. Trimming pared 3 bases from V and 3 bases from J, leaving 14 bases between. The CDR3 loop is CASSFRGRGDTEAFF. The CDR3 bases are TGTGCCAGCAGTTTCAGGGGAAGGGGGGACACTGAAGCTTTCTTT.

V is TRBV23-1 and J is TRBJ2-3, with 7 bases identical to TRBD2. TRBV23-1 is identified as an open reading frame with a role that is uncertain. V gave up 3 bases and J gave up 4 bases; unmatched junction bases: 19. The CDR3 length is 19 residues. The CDR3 is CASSQTRDYPFSSPDTQYF. Here the CDR3 DNA reads TGCGCCAGCAGTCAGACCCGGGACTATCCCTTCTCTAGTCCAGATACGCAGTATTTT.